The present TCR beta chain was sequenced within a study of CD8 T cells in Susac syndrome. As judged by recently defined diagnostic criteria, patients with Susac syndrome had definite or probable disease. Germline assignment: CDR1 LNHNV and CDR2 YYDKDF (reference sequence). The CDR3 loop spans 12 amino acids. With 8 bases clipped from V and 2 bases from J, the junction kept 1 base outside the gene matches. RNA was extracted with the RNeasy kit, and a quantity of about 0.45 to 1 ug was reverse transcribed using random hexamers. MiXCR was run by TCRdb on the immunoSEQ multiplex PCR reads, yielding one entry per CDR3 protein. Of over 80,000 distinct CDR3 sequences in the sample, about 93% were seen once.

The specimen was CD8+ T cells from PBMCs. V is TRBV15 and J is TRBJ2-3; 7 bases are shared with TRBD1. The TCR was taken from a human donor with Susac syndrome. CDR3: CATGQDTDTQYF. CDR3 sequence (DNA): TGTGCCACCGGACAGGACACAGATACGCAGTATTTT.